This T cell receptor beta chain emerged from a study of control samples from healthy donors and cancer patients. Generated by immunoSEQ multiplex PCR, the TCRdb table keeps only in-frame clones and is missing some. The repertoire holds some 140,000 clones, with approximately 96% as singletons. This CDR3 spans 14 amino acids. CDR1 KGHSH and CDR2 LQKENI come from the germline V gene. Trimming removed 1 base from V and 2 bases from J, with 8 bases in between. This clone occurred once. Other DNA sequences in this specimen translate into the identical CDR3. The chain combines TRBV18 with TRBJ1-2; D is unresolved. The specimen was blood. This sequence was found in a man aged 40-55 years in good health. The CDR3 is CASSPRAGNYGYTF. The CDR3 DNA follows: TGTGCCAGCTCACCACGGGCCGGCAACTATGGCTACACCTTC.